These 3 T cell receptor beta chains were sequenced from one sample in a study of CD8+CD57+ T cells in acquired aplastic anemia. Researchers used genomic DNA as the template to profile TCR beta VDJ and CDR3. TCRdb re-called the reads through MiXCR, storing one row per CDR3 protein. Of over 40,000 distinct CDR3 sequences in the sample, around 72% were seen once. Sequencing used sorted CD4+, CD8+, or CD8+CD57+ T cells (not recorded which) from PBMCs. Receptor source: a human donor in good health, serving as a control.

This clonotype appeared many times. The chain combines TRBV4-1 with TRBJ2-7; unclear D gene. The germline V gene has CDR1 MGHRA and CDR2 YSYEKL. CDR3 size: 14 residues. Deletions cut 0 bases from V and 1 base from J, with 7 bases between. In DNA form, the CDR3 reads TGCGCCAGCAGCCAAGACGAACTTTCCTACGAGCAGTACTTC. It is translated as CASSQDELSYEQYF.

This clonotype was seen ten or more times. The V and J genes are TRBV6-1 and TRBJ1-2; 7 nucleotides match TRBD1. In germline, CDR1 is MNHNS, CDR2 SASEGT. The CDR3 sequence is 15 residues long. J lost 8 bases, V lost 2 bases, and 11 bases had no gene match. CDR3 sequence (DNA): TGTGCCAGCAGTGAAAGCCCCGACAGGGCCGCGGGCTACACCTTC. Amino acids: CASSESPDRAAGYTF.

This chain links TRBV24-1 with TRBJ1-5; the match to TRBD1 covers 7 bases. The ends lost 3 bases at V and 4 bases at J; junction bases unmatched: 5. The CDR3 contains 15 residues. The germline CDR1 and CDR2 sequences are KGHDR and SFDVKD. CDR3 DNA: TGTGCCACCAGTGATCCAGCAGGGGGAAATCAGCCCCAGCATTTT. Its protein is CATSDPAGGNQPQHF.